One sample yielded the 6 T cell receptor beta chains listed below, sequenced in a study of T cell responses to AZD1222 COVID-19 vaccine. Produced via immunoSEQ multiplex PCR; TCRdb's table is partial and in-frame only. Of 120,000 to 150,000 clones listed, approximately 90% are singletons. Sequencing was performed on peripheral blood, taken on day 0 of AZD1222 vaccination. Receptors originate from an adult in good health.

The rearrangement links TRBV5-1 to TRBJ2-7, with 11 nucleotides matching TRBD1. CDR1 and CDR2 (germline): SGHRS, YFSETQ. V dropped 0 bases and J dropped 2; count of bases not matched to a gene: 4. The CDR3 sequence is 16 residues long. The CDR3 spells CASSLAGTGGTYEQYF. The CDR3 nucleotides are TGCGCCAGCAGCTTGGCCGGGACAGGGGGAACCTACGAGCAGTACTTC. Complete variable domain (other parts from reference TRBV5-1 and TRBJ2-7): KAGVTQTPRYLIKTRGQQVTLSCSPISGHRSVSWYQQTPGQGLQFLFEYFSETQRNKGNFPGRFSGRQFSNSRSEMNVSTLELGDSALYLCASSLAGTGGTYEQYFGPGTRLTVT.

CDR3 in amino acids: CASSPIYDRDRQPQHF. CDR3 in DNA: TGTGCCAGCAGCCCTATCTACGACAGGGATCGACAGCCCCAGCATTTT. The V call is TRBV7-8, the J call TRBJ1-5, with 7 bases fitting TRBD1. Germline trimming cut 5 bases from V and 7 bases from J; bases unmatched to any gene: 14. Germline V gene sequence: CDR1 SGHVS, CDR2 FQNEAQ. The CDR3 has 16 amino acids.

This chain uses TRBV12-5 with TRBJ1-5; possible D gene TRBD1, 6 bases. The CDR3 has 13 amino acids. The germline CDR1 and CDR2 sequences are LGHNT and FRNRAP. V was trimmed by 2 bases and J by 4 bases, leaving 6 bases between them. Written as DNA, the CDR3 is TGTGCTAGTGGTTTGAGGGGGAATCAGCCCCAGCATTTT. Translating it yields CASGLRGNQPQHF.

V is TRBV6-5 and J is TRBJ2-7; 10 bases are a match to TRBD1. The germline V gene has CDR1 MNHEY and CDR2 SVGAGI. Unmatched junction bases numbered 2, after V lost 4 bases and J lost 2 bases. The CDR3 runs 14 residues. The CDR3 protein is CASSSDRGPYEQYF. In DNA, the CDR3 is TGTGCCAGCAGTTCCGACAGGGGGCCCTACGAGCAGTACTTC.

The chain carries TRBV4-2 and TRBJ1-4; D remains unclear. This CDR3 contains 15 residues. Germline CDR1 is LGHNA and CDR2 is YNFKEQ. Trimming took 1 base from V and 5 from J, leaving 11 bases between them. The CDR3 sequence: CASSQGVQENEKLFF. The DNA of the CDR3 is TGTGCCAGCAGCCAAGGAGTTCAGGAAAATGAAAAACTGTTTTTT.

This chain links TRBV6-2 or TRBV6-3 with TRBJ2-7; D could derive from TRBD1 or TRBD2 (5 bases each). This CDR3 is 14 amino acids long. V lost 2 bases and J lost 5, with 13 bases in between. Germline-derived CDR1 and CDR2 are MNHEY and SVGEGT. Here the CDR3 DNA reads TGTGCCAGCAGTTACGAGGGGTTTCCGCACGAGCAGTACTTC. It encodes CASSYEGFPHEQYF.